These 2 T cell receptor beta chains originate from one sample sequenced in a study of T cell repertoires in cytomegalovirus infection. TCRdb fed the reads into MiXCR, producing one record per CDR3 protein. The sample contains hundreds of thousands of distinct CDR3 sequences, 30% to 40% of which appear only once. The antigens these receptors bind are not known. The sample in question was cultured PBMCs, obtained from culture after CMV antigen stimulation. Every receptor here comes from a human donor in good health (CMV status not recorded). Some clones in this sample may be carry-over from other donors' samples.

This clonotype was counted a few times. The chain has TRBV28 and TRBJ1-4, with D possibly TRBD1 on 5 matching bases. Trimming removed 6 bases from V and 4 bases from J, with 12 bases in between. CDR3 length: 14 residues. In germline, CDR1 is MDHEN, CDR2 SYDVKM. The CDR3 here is CASSLRGINEKLFF. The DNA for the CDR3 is TGTGCCAGCAGCCTCCGGGGGATTAATGAAAAACTGTTTTTT.

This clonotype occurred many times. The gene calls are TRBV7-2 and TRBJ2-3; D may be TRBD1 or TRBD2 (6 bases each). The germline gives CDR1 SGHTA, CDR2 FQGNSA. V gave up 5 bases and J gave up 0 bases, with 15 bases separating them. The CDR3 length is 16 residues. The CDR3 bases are TGTGCCAGCAGCCCATGGAGGGGGGCTAGCACAGATACGCAGTATTTT. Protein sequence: CASSPWRGASTDTQYF.